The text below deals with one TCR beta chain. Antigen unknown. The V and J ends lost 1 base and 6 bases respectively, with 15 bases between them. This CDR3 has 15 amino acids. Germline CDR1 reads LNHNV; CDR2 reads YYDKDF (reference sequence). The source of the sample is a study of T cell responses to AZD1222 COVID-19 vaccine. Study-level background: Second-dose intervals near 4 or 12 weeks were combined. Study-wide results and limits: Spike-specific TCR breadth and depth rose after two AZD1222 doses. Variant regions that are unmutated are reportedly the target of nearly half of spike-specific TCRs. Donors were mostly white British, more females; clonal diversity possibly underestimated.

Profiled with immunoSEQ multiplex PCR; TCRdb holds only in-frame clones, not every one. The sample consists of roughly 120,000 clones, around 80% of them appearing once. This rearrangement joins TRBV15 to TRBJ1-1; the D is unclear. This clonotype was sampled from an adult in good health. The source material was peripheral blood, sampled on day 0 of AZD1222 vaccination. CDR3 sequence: CATSRARRGSPEAFF. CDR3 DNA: TGTGCCACCAGCAGAGCCAGGCGGGGTTCCCCTGAAGCTTTCTTT. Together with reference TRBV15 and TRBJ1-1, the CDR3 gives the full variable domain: DAMVIQNPRYQVTQFGKPVTLSCSQTLNHNVMYWYQQKSSQAPKLLFHYYDKDFNNEADTPDNFQSRRPNTSFCFLDIRSPGLGDTAMYLCATSRARRGSPEAFFGQGTRLTVV.